This T cell receptor (beta chain) originates from a study of Ad26.COV2.S vaccination and SARS-CoV-2 variants. Profiled with immunoSEQ multiplex PCR; TCRdb holds only in-frame clones, not every one. The sample lists some 350,000 clones; under 95% were seen once. The V and J ends lost 0 bases and 4 bases, in that order; junction bases with no gene match: 10. Germline loops: CDR1 SGHRS, CDR2 YFSETQ. This CDR3 region has 17 residues. The rearrangement links TRBV5-1 to TRBJ2-7; 10 positions match TRBD2. The source material was peripheral blood, sampled after recovery from COVID-19. The receptor's source is a human donor who had recovered from COVID-19. Written as DNA, the CDR3 is TGCGCCAGCAGCTTGGTTCCCAGGCTAGCGGGGGAGTACGAGCAGTACTTC. Protein product: CASSLVPRLAGEYEQYF.